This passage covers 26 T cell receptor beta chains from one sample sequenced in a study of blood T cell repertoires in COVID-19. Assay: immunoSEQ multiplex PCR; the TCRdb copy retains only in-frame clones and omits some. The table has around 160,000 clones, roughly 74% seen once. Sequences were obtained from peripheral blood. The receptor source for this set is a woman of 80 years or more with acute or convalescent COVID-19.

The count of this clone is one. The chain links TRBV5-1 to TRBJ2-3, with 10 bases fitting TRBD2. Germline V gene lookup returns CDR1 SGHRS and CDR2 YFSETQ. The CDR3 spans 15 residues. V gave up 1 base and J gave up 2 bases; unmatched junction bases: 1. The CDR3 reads CASSLTSGATDTQYF. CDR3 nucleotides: TGCGCCAGCAGCTTGACTAGCGGGGCCACAGATACGCAGTATTTT.

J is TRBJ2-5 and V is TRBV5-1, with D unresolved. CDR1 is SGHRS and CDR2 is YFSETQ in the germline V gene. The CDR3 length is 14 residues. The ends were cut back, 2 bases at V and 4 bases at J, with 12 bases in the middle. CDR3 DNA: TGCGCCAGCAGCTTTGTCCGGCCAGGAGAGACCCAGTACTTC. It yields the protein CASSFVRPGETQYF.

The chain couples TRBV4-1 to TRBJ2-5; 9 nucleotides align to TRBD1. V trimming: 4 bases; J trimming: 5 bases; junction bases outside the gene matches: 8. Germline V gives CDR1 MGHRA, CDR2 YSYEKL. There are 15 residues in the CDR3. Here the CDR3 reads CASSLTGGSGETQYF. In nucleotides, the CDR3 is TGCGCCAGCAGCCTTACAGGGGGCAGTGGGGAGACCCAGTACTTC.

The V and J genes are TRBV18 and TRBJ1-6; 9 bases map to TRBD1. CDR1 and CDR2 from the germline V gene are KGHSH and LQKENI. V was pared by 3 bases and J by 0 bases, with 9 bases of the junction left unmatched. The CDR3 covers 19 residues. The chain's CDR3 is CASSPRDRVPGSYNSPLHF. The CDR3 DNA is TGTGCCAGCTCACCCCGGGACAGGGTCCCTGGCTCCTATAATTCACCCCTCCACTTT. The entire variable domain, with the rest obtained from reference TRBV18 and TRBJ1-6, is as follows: NAGVMQNPRHLVRRRGQEARLRCSPMKGHSHVYWYRQLPEEGLKFMVYLQKENIIDESGMPKERFSAEFPKEGPSILRIQQVVRGDSAAYFCASSPRDRVPGSYNSPLHFGNGTRLTVT.

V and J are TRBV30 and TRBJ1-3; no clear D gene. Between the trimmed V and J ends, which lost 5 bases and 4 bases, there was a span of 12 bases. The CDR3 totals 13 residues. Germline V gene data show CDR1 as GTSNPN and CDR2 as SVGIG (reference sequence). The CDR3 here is CAWGVGGGNTIYF. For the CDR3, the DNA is TGTGCCTGGGGGGTCGGAGGGGGAAACACCATATATTTT.

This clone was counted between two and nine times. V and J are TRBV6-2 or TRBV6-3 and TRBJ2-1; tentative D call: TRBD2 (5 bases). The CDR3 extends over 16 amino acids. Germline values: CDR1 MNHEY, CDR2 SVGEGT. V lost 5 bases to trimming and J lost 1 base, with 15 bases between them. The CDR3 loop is CASSPGIPGSYNEQFF. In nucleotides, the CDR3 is TGTGCCAGCAGTCCCGGGATCCCTGGGTCCTACAATGAGCAGTTCTTC.

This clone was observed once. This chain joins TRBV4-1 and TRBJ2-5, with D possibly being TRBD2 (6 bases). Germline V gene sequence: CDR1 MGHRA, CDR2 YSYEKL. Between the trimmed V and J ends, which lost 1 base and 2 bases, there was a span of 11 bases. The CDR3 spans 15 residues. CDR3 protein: CASSQGPAGQETQYF. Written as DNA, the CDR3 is TGCGCCAGCAGCCAAGGGCCAGCGGGTCAAGAGACCCAGTACTTC.

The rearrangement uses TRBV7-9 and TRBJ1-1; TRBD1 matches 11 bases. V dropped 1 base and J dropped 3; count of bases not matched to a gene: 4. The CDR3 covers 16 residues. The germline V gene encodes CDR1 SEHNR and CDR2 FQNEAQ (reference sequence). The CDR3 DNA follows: TGTGCCAGCAGCTTAGATAAGGGACAGGGGGACACTGAAGCTTTCTTT. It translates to CASSLDKGQGDTEAFF. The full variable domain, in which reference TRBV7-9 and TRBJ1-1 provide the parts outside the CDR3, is DTGVSQNPRHKITKRGQNVTFRCDPISEHNRLYWYRQTLGQGPEFLTYFQNEAQLEKSRLLSDRFSAERPKGSFSTLEIQRTEQGDSAMYLCASSLDKGQGDTEAFFGQGTRLTVV.

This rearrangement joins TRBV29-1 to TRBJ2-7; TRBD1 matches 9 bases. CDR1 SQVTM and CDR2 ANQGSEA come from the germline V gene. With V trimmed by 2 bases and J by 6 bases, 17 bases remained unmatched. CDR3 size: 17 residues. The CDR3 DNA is TGCAGCGTTGAAAGGCGGCGGTCCGGACAGGGGAGGATCGAGCAGTACTTC. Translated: CSVERRRSGQGRIEQYF.

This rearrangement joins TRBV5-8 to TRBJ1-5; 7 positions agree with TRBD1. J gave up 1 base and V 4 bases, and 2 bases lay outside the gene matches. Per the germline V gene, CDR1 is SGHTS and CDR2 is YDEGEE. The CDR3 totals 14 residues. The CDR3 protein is CASSQDRSNQPQHF. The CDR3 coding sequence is TGTGCCAGCAGCCAGGACAGGAGCAATCAGCCCCAGCATTTT.

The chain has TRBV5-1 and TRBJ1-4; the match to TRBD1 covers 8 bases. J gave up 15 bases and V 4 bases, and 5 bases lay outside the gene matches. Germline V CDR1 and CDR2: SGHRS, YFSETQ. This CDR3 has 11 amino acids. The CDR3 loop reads CASSPDRELFF. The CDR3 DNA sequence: TGCGCCAGCAGCCCGGACAGGGAGTTGTTTTTT.

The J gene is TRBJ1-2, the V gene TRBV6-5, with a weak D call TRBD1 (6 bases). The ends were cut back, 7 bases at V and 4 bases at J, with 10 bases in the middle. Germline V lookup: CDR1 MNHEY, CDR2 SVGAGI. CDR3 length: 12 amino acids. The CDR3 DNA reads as TGTGCCAGCACCGGACAGCCCTATGGCTACACCTTC. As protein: CASTGQPYGYTF.

The CDR3, as DNA: TGCGCCAGCAGTCCGGGACTAGCGGGGGAGCAGTTCTTC. Translated, it gives CASSPGLAGEQFF. The chain is built from TRBV10-1 and TRBJ2-1; 13 bases align to TRBD2. V lost 5 bases to trimming and J lost 10 bases; unmatched junction nucleotides: 2. CDR3 length: 13 amino acids. Germline V gene lookup returns CDR1 WNHNN and CDR2 SYGVQD (reference sequence).

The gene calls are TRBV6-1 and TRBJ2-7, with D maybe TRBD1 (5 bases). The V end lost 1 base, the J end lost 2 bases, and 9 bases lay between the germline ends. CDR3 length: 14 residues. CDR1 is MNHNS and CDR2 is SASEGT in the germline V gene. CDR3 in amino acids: CASSEGGAPYEQYF. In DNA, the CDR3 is TGTGCCAGCAGTGAAGGTGGGGCTCCCTACGAGCAGTACTTC.

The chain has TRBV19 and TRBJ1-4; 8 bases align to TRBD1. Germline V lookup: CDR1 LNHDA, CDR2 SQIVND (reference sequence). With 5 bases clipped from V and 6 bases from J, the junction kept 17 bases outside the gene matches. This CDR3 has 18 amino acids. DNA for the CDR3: TGTGCCAGTAGTTCCCAGCTCATCAGGGGGCGCCCCGATGAAAAACTGTTTTTT. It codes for CASSSQLIRGRPDEKLFF.

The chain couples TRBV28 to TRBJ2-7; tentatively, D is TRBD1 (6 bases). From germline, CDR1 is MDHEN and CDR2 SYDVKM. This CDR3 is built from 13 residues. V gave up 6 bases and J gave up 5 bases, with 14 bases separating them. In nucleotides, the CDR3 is TGTGCCAGCAGCCTTGACAGGACCCACGAGCAGTACTTC. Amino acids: CASSLDRTHEQYF.

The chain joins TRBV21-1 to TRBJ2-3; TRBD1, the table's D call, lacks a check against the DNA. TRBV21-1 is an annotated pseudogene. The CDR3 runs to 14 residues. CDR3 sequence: CASSKGPGADTQYF. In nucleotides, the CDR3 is TGTGCCAGCAGCAAAGGCCCTGGGGCGGATACGCAGTATTTT.

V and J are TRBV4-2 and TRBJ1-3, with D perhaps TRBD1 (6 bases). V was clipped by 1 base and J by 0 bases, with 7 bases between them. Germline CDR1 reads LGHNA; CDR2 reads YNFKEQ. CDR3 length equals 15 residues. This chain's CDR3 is CASSQGTDSGNTIYF. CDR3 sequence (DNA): TGTGCCAGCAGCCAAGGGACAGACTCTGGAAACACCATATATTTT.

The CDR3 DNA sequence: TGTGCCAGCAGCCCTAGCCGACTAGCGGGAGTGAAGCAGTATTTT. Translating gives CASSPSRLAGVKQYF. The V call is TRBV7-2, the J call TRBJ2-3, with 12 nucleotides matching TRBD2. Unmatched junction bases numbered 11, after V lost 5 bases and J lost 11 bases. The CDR3 sequence is 15 residues long. Germline V CDR1 and CDR2: SGHTA, FQGNSA.

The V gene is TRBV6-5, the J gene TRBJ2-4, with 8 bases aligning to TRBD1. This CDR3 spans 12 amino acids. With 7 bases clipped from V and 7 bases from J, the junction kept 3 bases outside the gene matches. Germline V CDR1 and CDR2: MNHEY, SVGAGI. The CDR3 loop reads CASMDRENIQYF. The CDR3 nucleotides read TGTGCCAGCATGGACAGGGAGAACATTCAGTACTTC.

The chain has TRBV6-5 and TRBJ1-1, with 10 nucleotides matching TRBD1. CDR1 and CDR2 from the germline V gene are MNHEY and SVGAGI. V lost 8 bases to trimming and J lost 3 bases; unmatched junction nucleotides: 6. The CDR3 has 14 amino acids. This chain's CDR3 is CASERTGGDTEAFF. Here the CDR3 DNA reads TGTGCCAGCGAAAGGACAGGGGGGGACACTGAAGCTTTCTTT.

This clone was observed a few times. CDR3 nucleotides: TGTGCCAGCAGCCCGGGGACCGGAGGGTACGAAAAACTGTTTTTT. Translated: CASSPGTGGYEKLFF. The chain carries TRBV3-1 (or the pseudogene TRBV3-2) and TRBJ1-4; possibly TRBD1 for D (5 bases). CDR1 is LGHDT and CDR2 is YNNKEL in the germline V gene (reference sequence). Trimming shortened V by 4 bases and J by 8 bases, and 17 bases separated the two germline ends. This CDR3 comprises 15 residues.

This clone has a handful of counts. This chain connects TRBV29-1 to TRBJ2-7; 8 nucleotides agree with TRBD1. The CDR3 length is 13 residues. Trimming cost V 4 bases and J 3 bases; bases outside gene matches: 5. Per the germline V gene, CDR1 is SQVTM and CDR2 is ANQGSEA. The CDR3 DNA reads TGCAGCGTTGGTGGGACAGGAATCTACGAGCAGTACTTC. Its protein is CSVGGTGIYEQYF.

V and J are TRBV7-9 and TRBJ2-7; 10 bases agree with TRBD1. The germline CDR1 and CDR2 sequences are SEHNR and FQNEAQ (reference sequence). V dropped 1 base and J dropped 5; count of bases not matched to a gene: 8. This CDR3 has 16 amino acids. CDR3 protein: CASSLVGDRGRNEQYF. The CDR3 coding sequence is TGTGCCAGCAGCTTAGTCGGGGACAGGGGACGCAACGAGCAGTACTTC.

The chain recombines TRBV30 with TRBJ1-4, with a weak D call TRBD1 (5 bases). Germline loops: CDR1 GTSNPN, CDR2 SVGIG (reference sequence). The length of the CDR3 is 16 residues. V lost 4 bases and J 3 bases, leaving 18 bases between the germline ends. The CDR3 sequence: CAWNPGGVSANEKLFF. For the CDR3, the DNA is TGTGCCTGGAATCCCGGGGGTGTTTCGGCTAATGAAAAACTGTTTTTT.

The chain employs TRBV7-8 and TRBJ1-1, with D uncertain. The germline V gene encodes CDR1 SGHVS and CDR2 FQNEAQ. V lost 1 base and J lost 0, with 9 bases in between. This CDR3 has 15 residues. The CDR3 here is CASSLVEVMNTEAFF. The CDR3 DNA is TGTGCCAGCAGCTTAGTAGAGGTGATGAACACTGAAGCTTTCTTT.